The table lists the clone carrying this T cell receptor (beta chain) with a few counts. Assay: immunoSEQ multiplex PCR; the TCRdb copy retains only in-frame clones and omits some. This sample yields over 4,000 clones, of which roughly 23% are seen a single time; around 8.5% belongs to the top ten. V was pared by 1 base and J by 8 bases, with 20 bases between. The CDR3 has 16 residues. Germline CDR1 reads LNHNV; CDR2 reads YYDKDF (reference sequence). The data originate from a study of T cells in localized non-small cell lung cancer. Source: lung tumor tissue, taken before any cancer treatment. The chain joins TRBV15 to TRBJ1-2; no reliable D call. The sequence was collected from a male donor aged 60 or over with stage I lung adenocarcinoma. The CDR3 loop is CATSRARDPTARGYTF. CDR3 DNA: TGTGCCACCAGCAGAGCACGGGATCCCACAGCTCGGGGCTACACCTTC.